This T cell receptor (beta chain) stems from a study of T cell clones after liver transplantation. Looking at the study overall: A pre-transplant mixed lymphocyte reaction with TCRbeta sequencing defined graft-donor-reactive clones followed in post-transplant blood. Tolerance: complete withdrawal held at least one year, liver enzymes staying within twice normal. Study findings and constraints: Donor-reactive sequences fell more than third party-reactive ones, suggesting partial deletion.

Concerning this clone itself: Its antigen is not identified.

CDR1 MNHEY and CDR2 SVGAGI come from the germline V gene. The CDR3 covers 14 residues. V shed 6 bases and J 7 bases; nucleotides not matched to a gene: 8. Clones were sequenced by immunoSEQ multiplex PCR, and TCRdb holds only the in-frame ones, with some missing. In the table there are 50,000 or so clones, over 65% of which are singletons. The receptor was isolated from a human patient who received a liver transplant. Some T cells may be supplied by the graft donor. The chain joins TRBV6-5 to TRBJ1-4, with 7 bases identical to TRBD1. The starting material was CD4+ T cells from blood, obtained around 4.5 years after liver transplant. CDR3 sequence (DNA): TGTGCCAGCAGGGAGACAGGGAAGATTGAAAAACTGTTTTTT. Its protein product is CASRETGKIEKLFF.